What follows are 9 T cell receptor beta chains derived from one specimen sequenced in a study of early T cells in non-severe SARS-CoV-2 infection. TCRdb called the 5' RACE reads again in MiXCR, with one record for every CDR3 protein. Altogether around 44,000 distinct CDR3 sequences are present, roughly 9.8% being singletons, with the ten largest covering roughly 8.7%. Material for sequencing was whole blood. The receptors stem from an adult who was a healthcare worker with PCR-confirmed SARS-CoV-2 infection or an uninfected control (not recorded which).

This chain joins TRBV6-2 or TRBV6-3 and TRBJ1-5; the D gene is possibly TRBD1 (5 bases). The CDR3 length is 14 residues. Germline V gene data show CDR1 as MNHEY and CDR2 as SVGEGT. V dropped 2 bases and J dropped 3 bases, with 8 bases sitting between them. CDR3 sequence reads: CASSYAGHNQPQHF. For the CDR3, the DNA is TGTGCCAGCAGTTACGCAGGGCACAATCAGCCCCAGCATTTT.

This clonotype was picked up many times. V gene TRBV20-1 combines with J gene TRBJ2-3; TRBD1 agrees at 7 bases. The CDR3 sequence is 15 residues long. The germline V gene encodes CDR1 DFQATT and CDR2 SNEGSKA (reference sequence). V lost 6 bases to trimming and J lost 0 bases; unmatched junction nucleotides: 9. The CDR3 DNA reads TGCAGTGCCCTTTACAGGGGACAAAGCACAGATACGCAGTATTTT. Translation gives CSALYRGQSTDTQYF.

The V and J genes are TRBV15 and TRBJ2-5; D gene uncertain. The CDR3 covers 11 residues. CDR1 and CDR2 (germline): LNHNV, YYDKDF (reference sequence). Trimming shortened V by 0 bases and J by 4 bases, and 0 bases separated the two germline ends. CDR3 region: CATSREETQYF. For the CDR3, the DNA is TGTGCCACCAGCAGAGAAGAGACCCAGTACTTC.

This clonotype has more than one count but fewer than ten. The chain is built from TRBV7-2 and TRBJ2-3; D is uncertain. CDR1 and CDR2 from the germline V gene are SGHTA and FQGNSA. The V and J ends lost 2 bases and 4 bases respectively, with 7 bases between them. The CDR3 has 13 amino acids. CDR3 protein: CASSLSLADTQYF. CDR3 nucleotide sequence: TGTGCCAGCAGCTTATCCTTAGCAGATACGCAGTATTTT.

This clonotype was recorded at least ten times. This chain links TRBV7-7 with TRBJ2-7, with 10 bases fitting TRBD1. After removal of 5 bases from V and 3 bases from J, the junction contained 7 bases not matched to a gene. The CDR3 length is 15 residues. Germline loops: CDR1 SSHAT, CDR2 FNYEAQ (reference sequence). DNA of the CDR3: TGTGCCAGCAGCCCCGACGGGACAGGGGTCTACGAGCAGTACTTC. Amino acid sequence: CASSPDGTGVYEQYF.

The genes are TRBV29-1 and TRBJ2-7; 7 bases are shared with TRBD2. The CDR3 is made up of 11 amino acids. Looked up from germline, CDR1 is SQVTM and CDR2 is ANQGSEA. Trimming removed 4 bases from V and 6 bases from J; junction bases left unmatched: 3. As DNA, the CDR3 is TGCAGCGTTGGACTAGCCGGCGAGCAGTACTTC. Its translation is CSVGLAGEQYF.

This clonotype has a count of ten or more. The chain links TRBV12-3 or TRBV12-4 to TRBJ1-1, with TRBD1 as a possible D gene (6 bases). There are 14 residues in the CDR3. Trimming took off 5 bases at V and 3 bases at J, with 13 bases between the two ends. CDR3 DNA sequence: TGTGCCAGCAGTCCCACAGGGAGGTACACTGAAGCTTTCTTT. This translates into CASSPTGRYTEAFF.

This clonotype appeared many times. This chain joins TRBV19 and TRBJ2-4; 8 bases match TRBD2. The J segment lost 9 bases and the V segment lost 4 bases, leaving 5 bases of the junction unmatched. Per germline, CDR1 LNHDA and CDR2 SQIVND (reference sequence). This CDR3 is built from 13 residues. CDR3 sequence (DNA): TGTGCCAGTAGTAGTGGGGCGGGAGGCATTCAGTACTTC. Its protein product is CASSSGAGGIQYF. Supplemented by reference TRBV19 and TRBJ2-4, the full variable domain reads DGGITQSPKYLFRKEGQNVTLSCEQNLNHDAMYWYRQDPGQGLRLIYYSQIVNDFQKGDIAEGYSVSREKKESFPLTVTSAQKNPTAFYLCASSSGAGGIQYFGAGTRLSVL.

This clonotype was counted many times. The V call is TRBV28, the J call TRBJ1-2, with TRBD1 matching 7 bases. Germline CDR1 and CDR2: MDHEN and SYDVKM. CDR3 length equals 14 residues. Trimming at V came to 6 bases and at J to 5 bases, leaving 9 bases not matched to a gene. CDR3 region: CASRYGQALYGYTF. DNA for the CDR3: TGTGCCAGCAGATACGGACAGGCCCTTTATGGCTACACCTTC.